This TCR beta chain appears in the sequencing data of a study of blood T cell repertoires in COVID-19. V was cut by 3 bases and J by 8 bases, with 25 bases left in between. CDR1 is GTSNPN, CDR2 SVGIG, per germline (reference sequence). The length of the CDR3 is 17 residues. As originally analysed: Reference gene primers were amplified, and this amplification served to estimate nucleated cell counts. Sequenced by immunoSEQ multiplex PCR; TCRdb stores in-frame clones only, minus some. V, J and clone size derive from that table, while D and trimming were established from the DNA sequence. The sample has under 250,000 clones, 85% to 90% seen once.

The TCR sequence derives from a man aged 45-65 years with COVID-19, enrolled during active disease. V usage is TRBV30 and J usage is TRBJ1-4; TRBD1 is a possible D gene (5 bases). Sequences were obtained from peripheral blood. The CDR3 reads CAWSAQVKWGGGEKLFF. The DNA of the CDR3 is TGTGCCTGGAGCGCACAGGTTAAGTGGGGTGGAGGGGAAAAACTGTTTTTT.